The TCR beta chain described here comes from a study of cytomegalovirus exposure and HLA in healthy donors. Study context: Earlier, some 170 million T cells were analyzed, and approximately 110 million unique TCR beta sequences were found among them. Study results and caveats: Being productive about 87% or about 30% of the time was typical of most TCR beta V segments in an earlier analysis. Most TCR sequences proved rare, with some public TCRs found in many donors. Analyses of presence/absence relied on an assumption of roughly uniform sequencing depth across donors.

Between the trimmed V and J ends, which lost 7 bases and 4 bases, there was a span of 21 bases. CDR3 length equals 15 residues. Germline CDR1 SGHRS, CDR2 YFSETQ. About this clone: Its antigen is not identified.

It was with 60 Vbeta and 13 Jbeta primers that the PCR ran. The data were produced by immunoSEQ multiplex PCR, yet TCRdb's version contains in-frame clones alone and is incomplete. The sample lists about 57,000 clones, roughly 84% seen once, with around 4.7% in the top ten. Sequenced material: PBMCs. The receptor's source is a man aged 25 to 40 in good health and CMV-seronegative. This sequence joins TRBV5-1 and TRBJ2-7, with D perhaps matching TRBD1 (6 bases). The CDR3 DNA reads TGCGCCAGCTGCCTCAACAGGGATTTGGGGTACGAGCAGTACTTC. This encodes CASCLNRDLGYEQYF. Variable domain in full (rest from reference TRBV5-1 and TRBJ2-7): KAGVTQTPRYLIKTRGQQVTLSCSPISGHRSVSWYQQTPGQGLQFLFEYFSETQRNKGNFPGRFSGRQFSNSRSEMNVSTLELGDSALYLCASCLNRDLGYEQYFGPGTRLTVT.